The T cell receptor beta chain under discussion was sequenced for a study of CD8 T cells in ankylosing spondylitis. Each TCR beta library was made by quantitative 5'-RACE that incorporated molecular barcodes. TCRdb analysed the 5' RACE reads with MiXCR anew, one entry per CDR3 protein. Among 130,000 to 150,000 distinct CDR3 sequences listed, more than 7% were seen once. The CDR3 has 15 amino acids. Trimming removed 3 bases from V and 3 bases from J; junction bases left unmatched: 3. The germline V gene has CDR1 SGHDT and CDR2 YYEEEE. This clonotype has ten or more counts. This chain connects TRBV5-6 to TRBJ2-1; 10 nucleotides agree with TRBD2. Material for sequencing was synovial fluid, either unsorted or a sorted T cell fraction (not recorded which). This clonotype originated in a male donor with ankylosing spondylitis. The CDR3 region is CASSSQRGGYNEQFF. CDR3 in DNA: TGTGCCAGCAGCTCCCAGCGGGGGGGCTACAATGAGCAGTTCTTC.